This T cell receptor (beta chain) came from a study of blood T cell repertoires in COVID-19. Study details: Sites across the United States, Italy and Spain contributed samples from acute and convalescent COVID-19.

As handled by the study authors: Estimates of nucleated cell counts were drawn from the amplification of reference gene primers. Sequencing used immunoSEQ multiplex PCR; TCRdb keeps in-frame clones, though not all of them. Clonal size and the V and J genes are those of that table, whereas D and trimming came from the DNA. This sample yields about 260,000 clones, of which approximately 83% are seen a single time; 8% to 10% belongs to the top ten. This clone was observed a handful of times. Sequencing was performed on peripheral blood. This receptor was obtained from a woman in her forties or fifties who had recovered from COVID-19.

The CDR3 protein is CASSLEGRVGNTEAFF. The DNA for the CDR3 is TGTGCCAGCAGCTTGGAAGGCAGGGTGGGGAACACTGAAGCTTTCTTT. This chain connects TRBV5-4 to TRBJ1-1, with D perhaps matching TRBD1 (5 bases). The CDR3 is 16 amino acids. V lost 0 bases to trimming and J lost 1 base, with 13 bases between them. CDR1 is SGHNT, CDR2 YYREEE, per germline (reference sequence).